This TCR beta chain was captured by sequencing in a study of T cells in women clearing cervical HPV infection (dated by TCRdb to 2016 to 2019). Broadly, across the study: Cases were 20 to 25 women with histologically confirmed HPV16-related CIN3 or worse, including a couple of invasive cancers. Cases and controls were matched on year of sample collection and on age within five years. Among cases, blood sampling occurred a median of 149 days after lesion detection, with an interquartile range of about 80 to 230 days. In the parent cohort, around 9,800 women aged 18 or older were enrolled in Guanacaste, Costa Rica, during about 1992 to 1994 and then followed for under 9 years. Quality controls consisted of five blinded duplicates per group, for a total of roughly 60 samples made up of some 50 participants and about ten replicates. The 20 to 25 controls were women who cleared a single incident HPV16 infection within 12 months without developing precancer or cancer. Blood from cases was collected at the visit at which the lesion was first identified, whereas blood from controls was collected once infection was no longer detected. Since only a few of the women had HLA typing available, the possibility that HLA type was acting as a confounder could not be ruled out. A median age of nearly 35 years was observed in cases versus 37 to 45 in controls, and no significant differences in baseline characteristics were found. An exploratory proof-of-principle case-control study, nested within the Guanacaste HPV Natural History Study in Costa Rica, was conducted to compare TCR repertoires across cervical HPV16 outcomes. General study outcomes and caveats: Whether associations preceded infection or resulted from infection could not be shown with the cross-sectional design, and effector/memory subsets and HPV-specific T cells were not isolated. Because the number of T cells in each sample was unknown, differences in richness could reflect differing T-cell content rather than repertoire biology. Lower TRBV6-7 relative abundance was observed in cases than in controls (around 0.1% versus 0.15%; Bonferroni P = 0.0008). Across sequencing depths, CIN3+ cases showed significantly higher TCR repertoire richness than controls, but evenness did not differ between the groups. Random forest classifiers combining richness and V gene abundances distinguished cases from controls with an estimated AUC of 0.83.

Inclusive of the bounding cysteine and phenylalanine, the CDR3 is 14 residues long. The CDR3 was read in part: 33 bases, with the frame set at base 1. CDR1 SGHKS and CDR2 YYEKEE were looked up in the germline V gene (reference sequence). On this clone itself: Its antigen specificity is not known. The read finishes 3 residues shy of the CDR3 end, and the germline J gene is used to complete it.

TCR beta CDR3 regions were amplified by multiplex PCR from an average of roughly 1,200 ng genomic DNA per sample using the immunoSEQ assay. The assay corrected primer bias using a complete synthetic TCR repertoire to establish an amplification baseline. Amplicons were sequenced on the Illumina platform. From the authors' description of their analysis: Error correction of the sequences involved clustering with frequency ratios plus a modified nearest-neighbor algorithm, after which the sequences were analyzed in the immunoSEQ Analyzer using IMGT gene definitions. At each rarefaction depth, TCR richness and evenness were averaged across 20 rarefaction repeats, and samples with fewer sequences than that depth were excluded. V, D and J gene relative abundances were compared between groups with Wilcoxon rank sum tests, applying FDR correction. Blinded duplicates gave an intraclass correlation of 95% to 97% for TCR richness and an average of roughly 76% across over 55 gene segments. Drawn from immuneACCESS, this table holds only the in-frame rearrangements with V and J called that TCRdb kept. Clones are partly lost; checked studies trace under half to an unresolved V gene and leave the rest unexplained. The D gene and trimming were derived from the DNA, and the V and J assignments and clone size from that table. In this sample's table one finds some 23,000 clones. The ten largest clones capture 20% to 25% of the sample.

Every participant had a single incident cervical HPV16 infection, and prevalent HPV16 infections were excluded. Cervical HPV DNA was detected with MY09/MY11 PCR, and genotyping was done by dot-blot hybridization. About 15 mL of heparinized blood were centrifuged, and the buffy coat was aliquoted, frozen at -30°C, then stored at -80°C. QIAGEN kits were used to extract genomic DNA from the buffy coat specimens. The rearrangement combines TRBV5-5 with TRBJ1-2; the central 7 bases match TRBD1. This TCR was sampled from a woman between 18 and 75 years old with a cervical HPV16 infection that either progressed to CIN3+ or cleared (not recorded which). Sequencing input: blood buffy coat. The CDR3 corresponds to CASSLRETGRGYTF. Partial CDR3 DNA: TGTGCCAGCAGCTTGAGGGAGACAGGGCGCGGC.